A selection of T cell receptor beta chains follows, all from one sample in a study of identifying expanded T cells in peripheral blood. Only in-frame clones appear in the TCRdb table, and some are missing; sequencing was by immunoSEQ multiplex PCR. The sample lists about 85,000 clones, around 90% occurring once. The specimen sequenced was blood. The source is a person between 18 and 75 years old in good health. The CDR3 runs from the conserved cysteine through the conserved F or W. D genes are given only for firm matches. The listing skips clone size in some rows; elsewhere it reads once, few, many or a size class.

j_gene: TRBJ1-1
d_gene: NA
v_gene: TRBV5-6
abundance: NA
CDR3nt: TGTGCCAGCAGCCCAAGCCTAAACACTGAAGCTTTCTTT
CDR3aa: CASSPSLNTEAFF

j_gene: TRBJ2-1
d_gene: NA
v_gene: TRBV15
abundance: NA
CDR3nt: TGTGCCACCAGCAGAGACAGGGCCCAATACAATGAGCAGTTCTTC
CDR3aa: CATSRDRAQYNEQFF

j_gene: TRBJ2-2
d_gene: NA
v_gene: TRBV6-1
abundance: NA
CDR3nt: TGTGCCAGCAGAGGACACTCGAACACCGGGGAGCTGTTTTTT
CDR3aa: CASRGHSNTGELFF

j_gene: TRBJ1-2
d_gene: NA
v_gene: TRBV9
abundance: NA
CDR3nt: TGTGCCAGCAGCTCCAACCTCAGGGCTCGCTATGGCTACACCTTC
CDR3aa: CASSSNLRARYGYTF

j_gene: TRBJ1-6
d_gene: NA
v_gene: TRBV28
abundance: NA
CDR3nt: TGTGCCAGCAGTTCAGCCACCTACAATAATTCACCCCTCCACTTT
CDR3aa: CASSSATYNNSPLHF

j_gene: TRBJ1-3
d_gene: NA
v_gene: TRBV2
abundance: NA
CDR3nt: TGTGCCAGCATGAGTTTGGGCATAGGAAACACCATATATTTT
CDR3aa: CASMSLGIGNTIYF

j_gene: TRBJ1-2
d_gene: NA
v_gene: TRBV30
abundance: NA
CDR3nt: TGTGCCTGGAGTGGGATAGGGGAACCAAACTATGGCTACACCTTC
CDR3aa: CAWSGIGEPNYGYTF

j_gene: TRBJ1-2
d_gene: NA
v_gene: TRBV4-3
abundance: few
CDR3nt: TGCGCCAGCAGCCATAGGATAGGGGGTTGGCGTGGCTACACCTTC
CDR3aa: CASSHRIGGWRGYTF

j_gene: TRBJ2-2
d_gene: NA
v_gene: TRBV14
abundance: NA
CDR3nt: TGTGCCAGCAGCCCCTGGCCGGCATCCGCGAACACCGGGGAGCTGTTTTTT
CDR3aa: CASSPWPASANTGELFF

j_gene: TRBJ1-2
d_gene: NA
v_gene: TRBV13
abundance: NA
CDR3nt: TGTGCCAGCAGCCCCCACGGAGAGGACAGTCTCTATGGCTACACCTTC
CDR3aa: CASSPHGEDSLYGYTF

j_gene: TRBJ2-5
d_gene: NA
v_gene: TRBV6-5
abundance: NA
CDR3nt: TGTGCCAGCAGTTACTCCGGATCGTCGGCGACCCAGTACTTC
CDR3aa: CASSYSGSSATQYF

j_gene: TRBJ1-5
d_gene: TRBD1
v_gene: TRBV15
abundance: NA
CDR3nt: TGTGCCACCAGCAGGACAGGGGTCAATCAGCCCCAGCATTTT
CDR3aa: CATSRTGVNQPQHF

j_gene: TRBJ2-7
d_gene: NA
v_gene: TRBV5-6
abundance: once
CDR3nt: TGTGCCAGCCATAGGACAGCCCCCTACGAGCAGTACTTC
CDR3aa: CASHRTAPYEQYF

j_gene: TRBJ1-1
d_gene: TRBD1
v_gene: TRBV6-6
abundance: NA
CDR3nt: TGTGCCAGCAGTTCCGAGACAGGGGGAACTGAAGCTTTCTTT
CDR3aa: CASSSETGGTEAFF

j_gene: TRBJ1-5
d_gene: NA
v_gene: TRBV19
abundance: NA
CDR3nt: TGTGCCAGTAGATCGATAGGAGTTCGGCGGATCAATCAGCCCCAGCATTTT
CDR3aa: CASRSIGVRRINQPQHF

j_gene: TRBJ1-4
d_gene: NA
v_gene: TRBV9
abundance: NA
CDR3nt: TGTGCCAGCAGCGTAGCCCCGAATGAAAAACTGTTTTTT
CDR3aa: CASSVAPNEKLFF

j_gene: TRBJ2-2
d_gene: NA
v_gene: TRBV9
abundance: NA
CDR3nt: TGTGCCAGCAGTCTAGACCCCGGGGAGCTGTTTTTT
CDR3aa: CASSLDPGELFF

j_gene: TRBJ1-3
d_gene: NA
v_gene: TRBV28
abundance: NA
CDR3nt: TGTGCCAGCAGCTCCTGGGACCGCTCTGGAAACACCATATATTTT
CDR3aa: CASSSWDRSGNTIYF